Listed below are T cell receptor beta chains from one sample, sequenced in a study of neurological immune-mediated disorders. In TCRdb, the 5' RACE reads were re-called with MiXCR into one record per CDR3 protein. The table lists approximately 30,000 distinct CDR3 sequences, about 15% of them singletons, with roughly a quarter in the top ten. Material: PBMCs. These receptors all come from an older man in good health. The conserved cysteine and the conserved F or W are not part of the CDR3 here. The order of the fields is CDR3 length, V gene, J gene, CDR3 protein.

CDR3 length: 12; V gene: TRBV2; J gene: TRBJ2-3; CDR3 protein: ASSEDLSADTQY
CDR3 length: 10; V gene: TRBV2; J gene: TRBJ2-7; CDR3 protein: ASTRDTYEQY
CDR3 length: 12; V gene: TRBV7-3; J gene: TRBJ1-2; CDR3 protein: ASSREGAGYGYT
CDR3 length: 13; V gene: TRBV5-1; J gene: TRBJ2-6; CDR3 protein: ASSDRNPGANVLT
CDR3 length: 13; V gene: TRBV5-6; J gene: TRBJ1-1; CDR3 protein: ASSLGPGATTEAF
CDR3 length: 13; V gene: TRBV12-3/TRBV12-4; J gene: TRBJ1-2; CDR3 protein: ASWGADFANYGYT
CDR3 length: 19; V gene: TRBV20-1; J gene: TRBJ1-6; CDR3 protein: SAISHHGGGSETSPDSPLH
CDR3 length: 9; V gene: TRBV12-3/TRBV12-4; J gene: TRBJ1-2; CDR3 protein: ASSLGGPST
CDR3 length: 13; V gene: TRBV19; J gene: TRBJ2-2; CDR3 protein: ASTSSTGVGGELF
CDR3 length: 13; V gene: TRBV5-1; J gene: TRBJ2-7; CDR3 protein: ASSLDRGSSYEQY
CDR3 length: 11; V gene: TRBV7-3; J gene: TRBJ2-1; CDR3 protein: ASSLGLYNEQF
CDR3 length: 12; V gene: TRBV6-2/TRBV6-3; J gene: TRBJ2-3; CDR3 protein: ASSPSGGKDTQY